The source of this TCR beta chain is a study of neoadjuvant anti-PD-1 for oral cavity cancer. A word on this clone: What it recognizes is unknown.

The assay was immunoSEQ multiplex PCR, and TCRdb's table has in-frame clones only and misses some. The sample holds 6,500 to 8,000 clones, approximately 65% seen once. The time point is: after neoadjuvant nivolumab, at surgical resection. Germline lookup yields CDR1 LNHDA and CDR2 SQIVND (reference sequence). V lost 2 bases to trimming and J lost 3 bases, with 14 bases between them. The CDR3 contains 15 residues. Study-wide results and limits: TCR analyses covered only a few patients per response group. PBMC Gini-index clonality exceeded responders' in non-responders post-nivolumab.

This chain joins TRBV19 and TRBJ2-7; a weak D match, TRBD1 (5 bases). This TCR was recovered from a person aged 35-79 years with oral cavity squamous cell carcinoma. The sequences come from PBMCs, collected after nivolumab (anti-PD-1) treatment. The CDR3 sequence is CASSISLTGDYEQYF. CDR3 coding DNA: TGTGCCAGTAGTATATCCCTAACAGGCGACTACGAGCAGTACTTC. Full variable domain (missing parts from reference TRBV19 and TRBJ2-7): DGGITQSPKYLFRKEGQNVTLSCEQNLNHDAMYWYRQDPGQGLRLIYYSQIVNDFQKGDIAEGYSVSREKKESFPLTVTSAQKNPTAFYLCASSISLTGDYEQYFGPGTRLTVT.